The 6 T cell receptor beta chains in this list originate from one sample, sequenced in a study of blood T cell repertoires in COVID-19. Produced via immunoSEQ multiplex PCR; TCRdb's table is partial and in-frame only. The table includes about 160,000 clones, around 79% detected once. Specimen: peripheral blood. Source of these receptors: a woman aged 55-70 years with COVID-19, enrolled during active disease.

The rearrangement links TRBV10-3 to TRBJ2-3; 8 positions match TRBD2. V trimming: 6 bases; J trimming: 0 bases; junction bases outside the gene matches: 8. CDR3 length: 16 amino acids. Looked up from germline, CDR1 is ENHRY and CDR2 is SYGVKD. The CDR3, as DNA: TGTGCCATCAGAGCGAATCAGCGGGAGAGCACAGATACGCAGTATTTT. Residues: CAIRANQRESTDTQYF.

The rearrangement links TRBV10-3 to TRBJ1-5; possible D gene TRBD1, 5 bases. Germline CDR1 reads ENHRY; CDR2 reads SYGVKD. V lost 0 bases, J lost 3 bases, and 9 bases lay in between. The CDR3 runs 15 residues. CDR3 bases: TGTGCCATCAGTGAGTCAGGGGCTATCAATCAGCCCCAGCATTTT. This codes for CAISESGAINQPQHF.

The chain uses TRBV24-1 and TRBJ2-5; TRBD1 aligns across 11 bases. The CDR3 spans 16 residues. Germline-derived CDR1 and CDR2 are KGHDR and SFDVKD. Unmatched junction bases numbered 6, after V lost 3 bases and J lost 4 bases. This chain's CDR3 is CATSDPVGTGGETQYF. In DNA form, the CDR3 reads TGTGCCACCAGTGATCCCGTTGGGACAGGGGGAGAGACCCAGTACTTC.

The rearrangement joins TRBV19 to TRBJ1-1; 9 bases are shared with TRBD1. The CDR3 runs 14 residues. Germline values: CDR1 LNHDA, CDR2 SQIVND (reference sequence). V lost 9 bases, J lost 3 bases, and 8 bases stayed unmatched. The CDR3 is CASCLQGAHTEAFF. CDR3 sequence (DNA): TGTGCCAGCTGCCTACAGGGGGCGCACACTGAAGCTTTCTTT.

In its sample, this clone was seen once. This chain connects TRBV27 to TRBJ2-1, with a tentative D call TRBD2 (6 bases). V dropped 3 bases and J dropped 5 bases, with 11 bases sitting between them. This CDR3 is built from 14 residues. Germline assignment: CDR1 MNHEY and CDR2 SMNVEV (reference sequence). CDR3 residues: CASSFPGGNNEQFF. Written as DNA, the CDR3 is TGTGCCAGCAGTTTCCCCGGGGGTAACAATGAGCAGTTCTTC.

The chain uses TRBV9 and TRBJ2-2; D might be TRBD2 (5 bases). The CDR3 is 14 residues long. V lost 0 bases, J lost 9 bases, and 12 bases lay in between. The germline gives CDR1 SGDLS, CDR2 YYNGEE. The CDR3 nucleotides read TGTGCCAGCAGCGTAGGGACTTCCGGCCGGGAGCTGTTTTTT. Translating it yields CASSVGTSGRELFF. Drawing the rest from reference TRBV9 and TRBJ2-2, the complete variable domain is DSGVTQTPKHLITATGQRVTLRCSPRSGDLSVYWYQQSLDQGLQFLIQYYNGEERAKGNILERFSAQQFPDLHSELNLSSLELGDSALYFCASSVGTSGRELFFGEGSRLTVL.